The sequence of this TCR beta chain was determined in a study of blood T cell repertoires in COVID-19. The overall study: Spain, Italy and the United States supplied samples that represented acute and convalescent COVID-19. The cDNA or gDNA used as material had been derived from T cells, B-cell-depleted T cells, or PBMCs.

The CDR3 has 17 residues. Germline CDR1 reads MNHNY; CDR2 reads SVGAGI (reference sequence). V lost 5 bases to trimming and J lost 2 bases; unmatched junction nucleotides: 13. Here immunoSEQ multiplex PCR was the method, and the copy in TCRdb shows in-frame clones only, minus some. The sample lists approximately 210,000 clones; 65% to 90% were seen once. The V call is TRBV6-6, the J call TRBJ2-3; the match to TRBD1 covers 7 bases. This receptor was taken from a man between 35 and 55 years old who had recovered from COVID-19. The sequenced material came from PBMCs or T cells enriched from blood (not recorded which). CDR3 nucleotides: TGTGCCAGCAGTCGCATCCCTACAGGGGTAATCACAGATACGCAGTATTTT. Translation gives CASSRIPTGVITDTQYF.